This T cell receptor beta chain was sequenced in a study of blood T cell repertoires in COVID-19. Across the study: Specimens from acute and convalescent COVID-19 originated in the United States, Italy and Spain.

The ends were cut back, 4 bases at V and 4 bases at J, with 8 bases in the middle. The length of the CDR3 is 12 residues. Germline CDR1 reads SGHNT; CDR2 reads YYREEE (reference sequence). Original analysis: By means of reference gene primer amplification, nucleated cell counts were estimated. Repertoires were generated with immunoSEQ multiplex PCR, while TCRdb's copy carries only in-frame clones and drops some. The V and J calls and clone size are taken from that table; D and trimming were inferred from the DNA. The sample holds 150,000 to 200,000 clones, 81% seen once. The sample consisted of peripheral blood. The clonotype originates from a human donor in a cohort sampled during active COVID-19. This chain connects TRBV5-4 to TRBJ1-1, with D hard to call. This CDR3 is CASSPGATEAFF. The CDR3 DNA reads as TGTGCCAGCAGCCCCGGAGCCACTGAAGCTTTCTTT.